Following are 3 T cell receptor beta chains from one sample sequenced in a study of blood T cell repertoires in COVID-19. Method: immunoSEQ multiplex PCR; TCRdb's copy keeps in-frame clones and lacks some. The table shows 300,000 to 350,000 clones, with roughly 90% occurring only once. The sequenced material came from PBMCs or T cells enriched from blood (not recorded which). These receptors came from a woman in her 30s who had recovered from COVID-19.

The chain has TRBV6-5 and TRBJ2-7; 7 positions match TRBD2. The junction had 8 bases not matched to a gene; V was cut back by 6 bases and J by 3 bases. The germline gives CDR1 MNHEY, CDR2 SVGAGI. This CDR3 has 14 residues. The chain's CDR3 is CASSYRAGSYEQYF. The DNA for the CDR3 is TGTGCCAGCAGCTATAGAGCGGGGAGCTACGAGCAGTACTTC.

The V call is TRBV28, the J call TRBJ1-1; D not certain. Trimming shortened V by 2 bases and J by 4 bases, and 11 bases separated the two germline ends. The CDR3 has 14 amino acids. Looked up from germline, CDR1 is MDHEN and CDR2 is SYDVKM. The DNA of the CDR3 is TGTGCCAGCAGTTTAACGCCGGGTAGCACTGAAGCTTTCTTT. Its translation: CASSLTPGSTEAFF. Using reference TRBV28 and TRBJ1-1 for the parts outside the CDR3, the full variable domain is DVKVTQSSRYLVKRTGEKVFLECVQDMDHENMFWYRQDPGLGLRLIYFSYDVKMKEKGDIPEGYSVSREKKERFSLILESASTNQTSMYLCASSLTPGSTEAFFGQGTRLTVV.

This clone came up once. The DNA of the CDR3 is TGTGCCAGCGGGCGGACAGGGCTCAGGTACGAGCAGTACTTC. Translated: CASGRTGLRYEQYF. The chain uses TRBV27 and TRBJ2-7, with 8 bases lining up with TRBD1. Germline loops: CDR1 MNHEY, CDR2 SMNVEV (reference sequence). Trimming at V came to 8 bases and at J to 4 bases, leaving 10 bases not matched to a gene. The CDR3 loop spans 14 amino acids.